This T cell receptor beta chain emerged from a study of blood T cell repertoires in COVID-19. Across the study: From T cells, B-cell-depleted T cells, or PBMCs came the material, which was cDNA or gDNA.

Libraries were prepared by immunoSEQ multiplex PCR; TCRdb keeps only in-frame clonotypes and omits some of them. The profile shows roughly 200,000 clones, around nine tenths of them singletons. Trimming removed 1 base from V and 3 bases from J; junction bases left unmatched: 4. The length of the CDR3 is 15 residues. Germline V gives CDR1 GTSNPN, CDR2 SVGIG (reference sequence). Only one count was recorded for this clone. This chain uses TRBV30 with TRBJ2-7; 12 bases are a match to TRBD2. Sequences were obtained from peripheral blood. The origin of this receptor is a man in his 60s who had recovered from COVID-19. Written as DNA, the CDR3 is TGTGCCTGGAGTGGGACTAGCGGGACCTACTACGAGCAGTACTTC. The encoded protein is CAWSGTSGTYYEQYF.